This entry features one TCR beta chain sequence. This sample is part of a study of blood T cell repertoires in COVID-19. Per germline, CDR1 SQVTM and CDR2 ANQGSEA. The CDR3 covers 13 residues. With 7 bases clipped from V and 5 bases from J, the junction kept 8 bases outside the gene matches. Only in-frame clones appear in the TCRdb table, and some are missing; sequencing was by immunoSEQ multiplex PCR. The table records 25,000 to 35,000 clones, around 90% of them present only once. The chain employs TRBV29-1 and TRBJ2-5, with 9 bases aligning to TRBD1. The specimen sequenced was peripheral blood. The origin of this receptor is a man between 60 and 70 years old with active COVID-19. The CDR3 coding sequence is TGCAGCGCCTCTCGACAGGGGGTTGAGACCCAGTACTTC. Translation: CSASRQGVETQYF.